This T cell receptor beta chain stems from a study of T cell responses to AZD1222 COVID-19 vaccine. Only in-frame clones appear in the TCRdb table, and some are missing; sequencing was by immunoSEQ multiplex PCR. The sample consists of about 94,000 clones, nearly 90% of them appearing once. The count of this clone is one. The length of the CDR3 is 15 residues. Deletions cut 0 bases from V and 1 base from J, with 9 bases between. CDR1 and CDR2 (germline): MNHEY, SMNVEV (reference sequence). This specimen consisted of peripheral blood, obtained on day 0 of AZD1222 vaccination. V usage is TRBV27 and J usage is TRBJ1-1, with a weak D call TRBD1 (6 bases). The TCR sequence derives from an adult in good health. The CDR3 sequence is CASSLSDRWNTEAFF. The CDR3 DNA reads as TGTGCCAGCAGTTTATCCGACAGGTGGAACACTGAAGCTTTCTTT.